These 9 T cell receptor beta chains were all obtained from the same sample, sequenced in a study of cytomegalovirus exposure and HLA in healthy donors. The PCR contained 60 Vbeta and 13 Jbeta primers. Libraries were prepared by immunoSEQ multiplex PCR; TCRdb keeps only in-frame clonotypes and omits some of them. The listing records approximately 93,000 clones. Sequenced: PBMCs. The source of these receptors is a woman aged 25 to 39 in good health and CMV-seronegative.

V gene TRBV18 combines with J gene TRBJ1-3; 9 nucleotides match TRBD1. The CDR3 spans 16 residues. V lost 3 bases, J lost 4 bases, and 7 bases stayed unmatched. The V gene's germline CDR1 is KGHSH and CDR2 LQKENI. Here the CDR3 reads CASSPLPGQGGNTIYF. The CDR3 region has the DNA TGTGCCAGCTCACCCCTACCGGGACAGGGAGGAAACACCATATATTTT.

The DNA for the CDR3 is TGTGCCAGGCTCCGGGAGGGGAACGGGGAGCTGTTTTTT. Protein: CARLREGNGELFF. V gene TRBV27 combines with J gene TRBJ2-2; 8 bases agree with TRBD2. The germline CDR1 and CDR2 sequences are MNHEY and SMNVEV (reference sequence). Trimming removed 9 bases from V and 7 bases from J; junction bases left unmatched: 7. The CDR3 length is 13 residues.

V gene TRBV5-1 combines with J gene TRBJ1-3; D is uncertain. Germline-derived CDR1 and CDR2 are SGHRS and YFSETQ. The CDR3 is 16 amino acids. Trimming took off 0 bases at V and 0 bases at J, with 10 bases between the two ends. CDR3 protein: CASSLAGSYSGNTIYF. CDR3 nucleotides: TGCGCCAGCAGCTTGGCCGGGAGCTACTCTGGAAACACCATATATTTT.

The chain recombines TRBV30 with TRBJ2-7; 7 bases line up with TRBD1. V trimming: 0 bases; J trimming: 5 bases; junction bases outside the gene matches: 4. Germline loops: CDR1 GTSNPN, CDR2 SVGIG (reference sequence). The CDR3 totals 13 residues. Here the CDR3 DNA reads TGTGCCTGGAGTGTAAACAGGGGCAACGAGCAGTACTTC. This codes for CAWSVNRGNEQYF.

The rearrangement uses TRBV19 and TRBJ2-2; D is possibly TRBD2 (5 bases). Per the germline V gene, CDR1 is LNHDA and CDR2 is SQIVND (reference sequence). The CDR3 sequence is 14 residues long. The V gene lost 10 bases and the J gene lost 0 bases, with 12 bases spanning the gap. The CDR3 is CATNEGTNTGELFF. The DNA of the CDR3 is TGTGCCACCAACGAGGGCACGAACACCGGGGAGCTGTTTTTT. Variable domain in full (rest from reference TRBV19 and TRBJ2-2): DGGITQSPKYLFRKEGQNVTLSCEQNLNHDAMYWYRQDPGQGLRLIYYSQIVNDFQKGDIAEGYSVSREKKESFPLTVTSAQKNPTAFYLCATNEGTNTGELFFGEGSRLTVL.

CDR3 sequence reads: CASSQETGALADTQYF. The CDR3 DNA reads as TGTGCCAGCAGCCAAGAGACAGGGGCCCTCGCAGATACGCAGTATTTT. The chain recombines TRBV14 with TRBJ2-3; 8 positions agree with TRBD1. The CDR3 totals 16 residues. CDR1 is SGHDN, CDR2 FVKESK, per germline. The trim removed 0 bases at V and 4 bases at J, leaving 6 bases unmatched.

The chain links TRBV28 to TRBJ2-7; D is ambiguous. There are 11 residues in the CDR3. The germline V and J ends were trimmed by 4 bases and 6 bases, with 7 bases remaining between them. CDR1 MDHEN and CDR2 SYDVKM come from the germline V gene. This CDR3 reads CASSSPSEQYF. CDR3 nucleotide sequence: TGTGCCAGCAGTTCTCCCTCCGAGCAGTACTTC.

J is TRBJ2-7 and V is TRBV4-1; 7 nucleotides line up with TRBD1. The germline V gene encodes CDR1 MGHRA and CDR2 YSYEKL. The J segment lost 1 base and the V segment lost 4 bases, leaving 10 bases of the junction unmatched. The CDR3 extends over 16 amino acids. The CDR3 spells CASSRAWGTESYEQYF. CDR3 coding DNA: TGCGCCAGCAGCCGAGCGTGGGGGACAGAATCCTACGAGCAGTACTTC.

The chain employs TRBV5-6 and TRBJ1-2; tentatively, D is TRBD1 (6 bases). The germline gives CDR1 SGHDT, CDR2 YYEEEE. The CDR3 length is 13 residues. V lost 4 bases to trimming and J lost 2 bases, with 9 bases between them. The CDR3 here is CASSGTPNYGYTF. The DNA for the CDR3 is TGTGCCAGCAGCGGGACACCCAACTATGGCTACACCTTC.